What follows are 5 T cell receptor beta chains derived from one specimen sequenced in a study of cytomegalovirus exposure and HLA in healthy donors. The primer mix had 60 Vbeta and 13 Jbeta primers. The protocol was immunoSEQ multiplex PCR, while the TCRdb copy is restricted to in-frame clones and leaves out a portion. The table records hundreds of thousands of clones, more than 85% of them present only once. The specimen was PBMCs. The receptors shown here come from a woman aged 18-29 years in good health and CMV-seronegative.

The V gene is TRBV4-1, the J gene TRBJ2-3; TRBD2 matches at 8 bases. With V trimmed by 5 bases and J by 4 bases, 5 bases remained unmatched. Germline V gene lookup returns CDR1 MGHRA and CDR2 YSYEKL. The CDR3 has 14 residues. The CDR3: CASSYGTSADTQYF. The DNA of the CDR3 is TGCGCCAGCAGCTACGGGACTAGTGCAGATACGCAGTATTTT.

The V and J genes are TRBV19 and TRBJ1-1; D is possibly TRBD1 (5 bases). Germline V lookup: CDR1 LNHDA, CDR2 SQIVND (reference sequence). The ends were cut back, 5 bases at V and 11 bases at J, with 24 bases in the middle. The CDR3 runs 15 residues. The CDR3 coding sequence is TGTGCCAGTAGTCCCGGACATCCGGGCGAGGCCCATGCTTTCTTT. Protein product: CASSPGHPGEAHAFF.

The table lists this clone with a few counts. V and J are TRBV5-1 and TRBJ2-7; 7 bases match TRBD1. CDR3 size: 15 residues. Germline V CDR1 and CDR2: SGHRS, YFSETQ. With 6 bases clipped from V and 0 bases from J, the junction kept 9 bases outside the gene matches. The CDR3 nucleotides read TGCGCCAGCAACAAACGGGACAGCTTCTCCTACGAGCAGTACTTC. It yields the protein CASNKRDSFSYEQYF.

The CDR3 DNA follows: TGTGCCAGCAGCCAAGTCAGGGATCACTCCTACGAGCAGTACTTC. This translates into CASSQVRDHSYEQYF. The V and J genes are TRBV4-2 and TRBJ2-7, with a weak D call TRBD1 (5 bases). Germline CDR1 reads LGHNA; CDR2 reads YNFKEQ. CDR3 length equals 15 residues. Trimming shortened V by 1 base and J by 0 bases, and 10 bases separated the two germline ends.

The rearrangement joins TRBV7-2 to TRBJ2-1, with 7 bases that match TRBD2. The V and J ends lost 5 bases and 9 bases, in that order; junction bases with no gene match: 16. There are 16 residues in the CDR3. The germline CDR1 and CDR2 sequences are SGHTA and FQGNSA. Here the CDR3 reads CASSEESTVSGGEQFF. CDR3 nucleotide sequence: TGTGCCAGCAGCGAGGAGAGCACCGTATCGGGAGGTGAGCAGTTCTTC.